Ten or more counts support the clone carrying this T cell receptor beta chain. Its antigen is still unknown. This sample was taken from a study of human T cells and chemical hapten exposure. Time point given: pre-sensitization, week 0. Indicated treatment: therapeutic diphenylcyclopropenone sensitization with weekly scalp DPC. Unfractionated whole blood was the source from which total RNA was extracted. The junction had 8 bases not matched to a gene; V was cut back by 6 bases and J by 7 bases. There are 14 residues in the CDR3. From germline, CDR1 is DFQATT and CDR2 SNEGSKA (reference sequence). Study-level findings and limits: The immune response of these alopecia patients might not match healthy individuals'.

MiXCR, run by TCRdb on the RACE reads, gives a single entry per CDR3 protein. The sample shows 80,000 to 100,000 distinct CDR3 sequences, 9.6% of them seen only once. Sequences were derived from whole blood, sampled in connection with sensitization to the hapten diphenylcyclopropenone (DPC). This chain links TRBV20-1 with TRBJ2-1; 11 positions agree with TRBD2. This receptor was obtained from a woman between 35 and 50 years old with alopecia areata. Some clones in this sample may be carry-over from other donors' samples. The CDR3 loop reads CSAVAGGLSNEQFF. In DNA, the CDR3 is TGCAGTGCCGTAGCGGGGGGGCTTAGTAATGAGCAGTTCTTC.